The 28 T cell receptor beta chains given below trace back to one sample, sequenced in a study of blood T cell repertoires in COVID-19. Sequenced by immunoSEQ multiplex PCR; TCRdb stores in-frame clones only, minus some. The sample shows about 41,000 clones, over 80% of them seen only once. The specimen sequenced was peripheral blood. The source of these receptors is a woman aged 80 or over with acute or convalescent COVID-19.

CDR3 coding DNA: TGTGCCAGCAGCTTGGGACAGGGGGTCTATGGCTACACCTTC. Its protein is CASSLGQGVYGYTF. J is TRBJ1-2 and V is TRBV5-5, with 9 bases identical to TRBD1. Germline trimming cut 0 bases from V and 4 bases from J; bases unmatched to any gene: 1. The germline gives CDR1 SGHKS, CDR2 YYEKEE (reference sequence). This CDR3 spans 14 amino acids.

Only one count was recorded for this clone. The junction shows a germline mismatch at one end, possibly a read error. CDR3 region: CASSLRMGSYNEQFF. The CDR3 coding sequence is TGTGCTAGCAGCTTAAGAATGGGCAGCTACAATGAGCAGTTCTTC. The V and J genes are TRBV7-7 and TRBJ2-1; D unclear. Germline values: CDR1 SSHAT, CDR2 FNYEAQ (reference sequence). The CDR3 loop spans 15 amino acids.

The CDR3 nucleotides read TGTGCCAGCAGCTTAAGGGACTTCTCCTACAATGAGCAGTTCTTC. Translated, it gives CASSLRDFSYNEQFF. J is TRBJ2-1 and V is TRBV5-5, with TRBD2 as a possible D gene (6 bases). Trimming left V 2 bases short and J 0 bases short, with 9 bases between. The CDR3 loop spans 15 amino acids. CDR1 and CDR2 (germline): SGHKS, YYEKEE (reference sequence).

This rearrangement joins TRBV6-1 to TRBJ1-5; 7 nucleotides agree with TRBD1. The germline gives CDR1 MNHNS, CDR2 SASEGT. The CDR3 runs 15 residues. Trimming took 3 bases from V and 7 from J; bases not matched to a gene: 9. The CDR3 region has the DNA TGTGCCAGCAGTGAGGGCTCAGGGGGGCGACAGCCCCAGCATTTT. It is translated as CASSEGSGGRQPQHF.

The chain combines TRBV18 with TRBJ1-1; the D gene is possibly TRBD1 (5 bases). The germline V gene has CDR1 KGHSH and CDR2 LQKENI. The CDR3 sequence is 14 residues long. The germline V and J ends were trimmed by 6 bases and 1 base, with 12 bases remaining between them. In DNA form, the CDR3 reads TGTGCCAGCTCTCCAATAGACAGGAACACTGAAGCTTTCTTT. Encoded protein: CASSPIDRNTEAFF.

The genes are TRBV2 and TRBJ2-3; 9 bases are shared with TRBD2. The CDR3 loop spans 14 amino acids. J gave up 6 bases and V 9 bases, and 10 bases lay outside the gene matches. Germline V gene lookup returns CDR1 SNHLY and CDR2 FYNNEI. The CDR3: CASGLAGTLDTQYF. CDR3 DNA sequence: TGTGCCAGTGGCCTAGCGGGGACCCTGGATACGCAGTATTTT. Combining the CDR3 with reference TRBV2 and TRBJ2-3 gives the whole variable domain EPEVTQTPSHQVTQMGQEVILRCVPISNHLYFYWYRQILGQKVEFLVSFYNNEISEKSEIFDDQFSVERPDGSNFTLKIRSTKLEDSAMYFCASGLAGTLDTQYFGPGTRLTVL.

This clone has a handful of counts. The CDR3 nucleotides read TGCAGCGTTGCTACTAGCGGGGGCGATGAGCAGTTCTTC. Its translation: CSVATSGGDEQFF. The rearrangement links TRBV29-1 to TRBJ2-1; 11 nucleotides match TRBD2. The junction had 4 bases not matched to a gene; V was cut back by 4 bases and J by 8 bases. Per germline, CDR1 SQVTM and CDR2 ANQGSEA. This CDR3 region has 13 residues.

The sample holds one count of this clone. The V and J genes are TRBV24-1 and TRBJ2-2; TRBD1 might be the D (5 bases). V lost 2 bases, J lost 6 bases, and 12 bases lay in between. Looked up from germline, CDR1 is KGHDR and CDR2 is SFDVKD. The CDR3 contains 15 residues. Written as DNA, the CDR3 is TGTGCCACCAGTGATTCCTCCCTCAGGGCCGGGGAGCTGTTTTTT. It codes for CATSDSSLRAGELFF.

This chain joins TRBV4-3 and TRBJ1-2; D may be TRBD1 (5 bases). V was shortened by 0 bases and J by 6 bases, with 8 bases between the two germline ends. Germline V lookup: CDR1 LGHNA, CDR2 YSLEER. The CDR3 has 13 residues. The CDR3 bases are TGCGCCAGCAGCCAAGAGGCAGGGAATGGCTACACCTTC. As protein: CASSQEAGNGYTF.

V usage is TRBV2 and J usage is TRBJ1-2; 7 positions agree with TRBD1. The ends lost 6 bases at V and 3 bases at J; junction bases unmatched: 10. Germline assignment: CDR1 SNHLY and CDR2 FYNNEI. The CDR3 length is 15 residues. The chain's CDR3 is CASRVDREYHYGYTF. CDR3 nucleotide sequence: TGTGCCAGCAGAGTAGACAGGGAGTATCACTATGGCTACACCTTC.

The chain recombines TRBV5-1 with TRBJ1-1, with a tentative D call TRBD1 (5 bases). V shed 0 bases and J shed 0 bases, with 12 bases lying between them. Germline V gene lookup returns CDR1 SGHRS and CDR2 YFSETQ. The CDR3 covers 16 residues. The DNA of the CDR3 is TGCGCCAGCAGCTTGGTGGGGGGTCCCATGAACACTGAAGCTTTCTTT. Protein: CASSLVGGPMNTEAFF.

This clone appeared once. CDR3 bases: TGTGCCAGCAGCCAGTGGGCTATGCAAGAGACCCAGTACTTC. Amino acids: CASSQWAMQETQYF. The chain has TRBV27 and TRBJ2-5; D unclear. Trimming shortened V by 6 bases and J by 2 bases, and 13 bases separated the two germline ends. This CDR3 has 14 residues. Germline loops: CDR1 MNHEY, CDR2 SMNVEV (reference sequence).

Written as DNA, the CDR3 is TGTGCCATTCAGGTACAGGGGGGAACTGAAGCTTTCTTT. Its translation is CAIQVQGGTEAFF. V and J are TRBV10-3 and TRBJ1-1; 8 nucleotides match TRBD1. The CDR3 contains 13 residues. Germline V gives CDR1 ENHRY, CDR2 SYGVKD. V lost 9 bases and J lost 5; bases outside the gene matches: 8.

CDR3 sequence reads: CALTGQGTDTQYF. CDR3 bases: TGTGCCTTGACAGGACAGGGCACAGATACGCAGTATTTT. The chain combines TRBV30 with TRBJ2-3, with 7 bases aligning to TRBD1. The V gene end was trimmed by 7 bases and the J gene end by 1 base; junction bases not matched to a gene: 5. CDR1 GTSNPN and CDR2 SVGIG come from the germline V gene (reference sequence). The CDR3 totals 13 residues.

The chain links TRBV29-1 to TRBJ1-3; no clear D gene. V was pared by 4 bases and J by 0 bases, with 10 bases between. The germline gives CDR1 SQVTM, CDR2 ANQGSEA. The CDR3 spans 14 residues. The CDR3 spells CSVGEGSSGNTIYF. The CDR3 bases are TGCAGCGTTGGGGAGGGAAGCTCTGGAAACACCATATATTTT.

The chain recombines TRBV5-1 with TRBJ2-5; perhaps TRBD2 as D (7 bases). V dropped 4 bases and J dropped 2 bases, with 21 bases sitting between them. Germline lookup yields CDR1 SGHRS and CDR2 YFSETQ. The CDR3 is 17 amino acids. This CDR3 is CASSPGVRGASQETQYF. CDR3 nucleotides: TGCGCCAGCAGCCCAGGGGTACGGGGGGCCTCACAAGAGACCCAGTACTTC.

The CDR3 DNA sequence: TGTGCCAGCAGTGAATATCAGGGTAGTAGCACTGAAGCTTTCTTT. It specifies CASSEYQGSSTEAFF. V and J are TRBV25-1 and TRBJ1-1; D is possibly TRBD1 (5 bases). The V gene lost 0 bases and the J gene lost 4 bases, with 12 bases spanning the gap. Germline-derived CDR1 and CDR2 are MGHDK and SYGVNS. The CDR3 loop spans 15 amino acids.

The chain has TRBV6-5 and TRBJ1-5, with 8 bases lining up with TRBD1. The CDR3 contains 14 residues. V was pared by 7 bases and J by 1 base, with 3 bases of the junction left unmatched. In germline, CDR1 is MNHEY, CDR2 SVGAGI. The CDR3, as DNA: TGTGCCAGCAACCGACAGGGGAGCAATCAGCCCCAGCATTTT. This translates into CASNRQGSNQPQHF.

The chain links TRBV6-5 to TRBJ1-5; D is uncertain. Germline values: CDR1 MNHEY, CDR2 SVGAGI. The CDR3 has 14 amino acids. The germline V and J ends were trimmed by 6 bases and 0 bases, with 9 bases remaining between them. The chain's CDR3 is CASSRGDSNQPQHF. The DNA of the CDR3 is TGTGCCAGCAGCCGGGGTGATAGCAATCAGCCCCAGCATTTT.

The gene calls are TRBV7-9 and TRBJ2-1, with D tentatively TRBD2 (5 bases). Germline V gives CDR1 SEHNR, CDR2 FQNEAQ (reference sequence). Trimming left V 2 bases short and J 8 bases short, with 22 bases between. The CDR3 totals 17 residues. The chain's CDR3 is CASSLQSWELERDEQFF. CDR3 bases: TGTGCCAGCAGCTTACAAAGCTGGGAGTTAGAGAGAGATGAGCAGTTCTTC.

The V call is TRBV12-3 or TRBV12-4, the J call TRBJ2-1; D ambiguous. The CDR3 covers 12 residues. V gave up 5 bases and J gave up 5 bases, with 7 bases separating them. CDR3 sequence: CASSRLDNEQFF. The CDR3 bases are TGTGCCAGCAGTCGACTTGACAATGAGCAGTTCTTC.

The chain joins TRBV6-6 to TRBJ2-7, with 11 bases fitting TRBD1. The V gene end was trimmed by 7 bases and the J gene end by 3 bases; junction bases not matched to a gene: 8. CDR3 length: 15 residues. Germline V CDR1 and CDR2: MNHNY, SVGAGI (reference sequence). CDR3 DNA: TGTGCCAGCATCCTGGGGGGGACAGGGGGCTACGAGCAGTACTTC. Translating it yields CASILGGTGGYEQYF.

The rearrangement uses TRBV6-2 or TRBV6-3 and TRBJ2-3; D remains ambiguous. The CDR3 runs to 16 residues. V was shortened by 0 bases and J by 0 bases, with 10 bases between the two germline ends. Germline CDR1 reads MNHEY; CDR2 reads SVGEGT. DNA for the CDR3: TGTGCCAGCAGTTACTCGGCAGCGTCTAGCACAGATACGCAGTATTTT. This translates into CASSYSAASSTDTQYF.

This clone has a handful of counts. This chain uses TRBV6-6 with TRBJ1-2, with D perhaps matching TRBD1 (6 bases). The germline CDR1 and CDR2 sequences are MNHNY and SVGAGI (reference sequence). The CDR3 has 13 amino acids. Trimming shortened V by 5 bases and J by 3 bases, and 10 bases separated the two germline ends. CDR3 nucleotide sequence: TGTGCCAGCAGTCAACAGGGAGACTATGGCTACACCTTC. Its translation is CASSQQGDYGYTF.

The rearrangement uses TRBV4-1 and TRBJ2-7, with TRBD1 matching 10 bases. The germline CDR1 and CDR2 sequences are MGHRA and YSYEKL. The ends lost 2 bases at V and 7 bases at J; junction bases unmatched: 8. The CDR3 runs 15 residues. The CDR3 spells CASSQLDRGQGEQYF. The CDR3 coding sequence is TGCGCCAGCAGCCAACTTGACAGGGGGCAAGGGGAGCAGTACTTC.

The chain has TRBV28 and TRBJ1-2; 7 bases map to TRBD1. J lost 1 base, V lost 8 bases, and 7 bases had no gene match. This CDR3 region has 14 residues. CDR1 is MDHEN and CDR2 is SYDVKM in the germline V gene. The CDR3 region is CASETGTVNYGYTF. The DNA for the CDR3 is TGTGCCAGCGAGACCGGGACAGTTAACTATGGCTACACCTTC.

The chain joins TRBV5-1 to TRBJ1-2; D is unclear. The CDR3 has 14 amino acids. Trimming shortened V by 4 bases and J by 3 bases, and 13 bases separated the two germline ends. CDR1 SGHRS and CDR2 YFSETQ come from the germline V gene. CDR3 DNA: TGCGCCAGCAGCCTGTCCGGCGGGGACTATGGCTACACCTTC. Translation gives CASSLSGGDYGYTF. Full variable domain (rest looked up from reference TRBV5-1 and TRBJ1-2): KAGVTQTPRYLIKTRGQQVTLSCSPISGHRSVSWYQQTPGQGLQFLFEYFSETQRNKGNFPGRFSGRQFSNSRSEMNVSTLELGDSALYLCASSLSGGDYGYTFGSGTRLTVV.

This clone was observed a handful of times. This rearrangement joins TRBV2 to TRBJ1-4; 11 positions agree with TRBD1. Trimming cost V 6 bases and J 6 bases; bases outside gene matches: 15. The CDR3 totals 18 residues. The germline CDR1 and CDR2 sequences are SNHLY and FYNNEI. In DNA, the CDR3 is TGTGCCAGCAGCCAAACCTCTCCTCCGGGACAGGGGGATGAAAAACTGTTTTTT. This codes for CASSQTSPPGQGDEKLFF.